The present T cell receptor (beta chain) was sequenced within a study of cytomegalovirus exposure and HLA in healthy donors. On this clone: Its antigen is not known. One end of the junction varies from germline; a read error may be responsible.

From germline, CDR1 is SSHAT and CDR2 FNYEAQ (reference sequence). CDR3 length equals 14 residues. It was healthy bone marrow donors who served as donors. The study, taken as a whole, reports: In a later analysis, TCR association rates varied by HLA locus: DRB1 most, HLA-C fewest. On later analysis, the bulk of CMV-associated TCR beta chains appeared to be HLA-restricted.

The PCR used 60 Vbeta and 13 Jbeta primers. Method: immunoSEQ multiplex PCR; TCRdb's copy keeps in-frame clones and lacks some. This sample has over 100,000 clones, with 70% to 90% found just once. The sample consisted of PBMCs. The TCR was taken from a man in his forties in good health and CMV-seronegative. The rearrangement joins TRBV7-7 to TRBJ2-5, with unresolved D. The CDR3 loop reads CASSLGSDQETQYF. Here the CDR3 DNA reads TGTGCTAGCAGCTTAGGTTCAGACCAAGAGACCCAGTACTTC.